The following is a T cell receptor (beta chain) sequence with its context. The data were produced by immunoSEQ multiplex PCR, yet TCRdb's version contains in-frame clones alone and is incomplete. Of about 50,000 clones in the sample, roughly 83% were seen once. These data are taken from a study of blood T cell repertoires in COVID-19. The CDR3 extends over 13 amino acids. V shed 8 bases and J 8 bases; nucleotides not matched to a gene: 7. Germline V lookup: CDR1 SGHTA, CDR2 FQGNSA. Sequenced material: peripheral blood. This chain joins TRBV7-2 and TRBJ2-1; 9 bases line up with TRBD2. This TCR came from a woman in her sixties or seventies with acute or convalescent COVID-19. The CDR3 DNA sequence: TGTGCCAGCTGGGAGCGGGAGGACCATGAGCAGTTCTTC. Translated: CASWEREDHEQFF.